These 32 T cell receptor beta chains came from one sample sequenced in a study of early T cells in non-severe SARS-CoV-2 infection. TCRdb reprocessed the 5' RACE reads with MiXCR, giving one entry per CDR3 protein. The data show about 72,000 distinct CDR3 sequences, with approximately 9.2% seen just once and 3% to 3.5% held by the top ten. Material for sequencing was whole blood. The source is an adult who was a healthcare worker with PCR-confirmed SARS-CoV-2 infection or an uninfected control (not recorded which).

The V gene is TRBV20-1, the J gene TRBJ1-6, with D tentatively TRBD1 (5 bases). Germline-derived CDR1 and CDR2 are DFQATT and SNEGSKA (reference sequence). This CDR3 is built from 14 residues. With 5 bases removed from V and 8 bases from J, the gap between germline ends came to 16 bases. The CDR3 protein is CSAATGTRDSPLHF. The CDR3 DNA is TGCAGTGCTGCTACCGGGACCCGAGATTCACCCCTCCACTTT.

V is TRBV6-2 or TRBV6-3 and J is TRBJ1-4; 8 positions match TRBD1. After removal of 5 bases from V and 5 bases from J, the junction contained 7 bases not matched to a gene. The CDR3 runs 15 residues. The V gene's germline CDR1 is MNHEY and CDR2 SVGEGT. The CDR3 region is CASSGQGASNEKLFF. Here the CDR3 DNA reads TGTGCCAGCAGTGGACAGGGAGCTTCAAATGAAAAACTGTTTTTT.

This clonotype appeared a few times. V usage is TRBV20-1 and J usage is TRBJ2-2, with D perhaps matching TRBD2 (6 bases). Trimming removed 0 bases at V and 3 bases at J, with 17 bases between. The CDR3 length is 17 residues. CDR1 DFQATT and CDR2 SNEGSKA come from the germline V gene (reference sequence). CDR3 in DNA: TGCAGTGCTAGAGATGAGGGAGCGGGTCCCGACACCGGGGAGCTGTTTTTT. Translation: CSARDEGAGPDTGELFF.

This clonotype was seen a few times. The V gene is TRBV4-2, the J gene TRBJ1-1; D gene ambiguous. From germline, CDR1 is LGHNA and CDR2 YNFKEQ. This CDR3 is built from 16 residues. Trimming shortened V by 0 bases and J by 1 base, and 12 bases separated the two germline ends. In DNA, the CDR3 is TGTGCCAGCAGCCAAGATCTGACCGACGGGAACACTGAAGCTTTCTTT. It is translated as CASSQDLTDGNTEAFF.

The V and J genes are TRBV20-1 and TRBJ1-2; the D gene is possibly TRBD1 (6 bases). V shed 6 bases and J shed 4 bases, with 15 bases lying between them. The CDR3 contains 13 residues. Germline V lookup: CDR1 DFQATT, CDR2 SNEGSKA (reference sequence). The CDR3, as DNA: TGCAGTGCGACAGACAGGCCCTCCTATGGCTACACCTTC. Its protein is CSATDRPSYGYTF.

This clonotype was seen only a few times. CDR3 coding DNA: TGTGCCAGCAACCCGGGACTAGCGGGAATGAGGCAGTTCTTC. This translates into CASNPGLAGMRQFF. The genes are TRBV6-6 and TRBJ2-1, with 13 bases lining up with TRBD2. V gave up 7 bases and J gave up 12 bases; unmatched junction bases: 9. The CDR3 loop spans 14 amino acids. From germline, CDR1 is MNHNY and CDR2 SVGAGI (reference sequence).

The V call is TRBV9, the J call TRBJ1-6; the D gene is possibly TRBD1 (5 bases). Per the germline V gene, CDR1 is SGDLS and CDR2 is YYNGEE. The CDR3 consists of 14 residues. The ends were cut back, 0 bases at V and 10 bases at J, with 11 bases in the middle. The DNA of the CDR3 is TGTGCCAGCAGCGTAGGGCAGGGTGACTCACCCCTCCACTTT. Protein sequence: CASSVGQGDSPLHF.

This clonotype was seen repeatedly, ten times or more. The V and J genes are TRBV20-1 and TRBJ2-3; the match to TRBD2 covers 11 bases. Germline CDR1 is DFQATT and CDR2 is SNEGSKA (reference sequence). The CDR3 has 14 amino acids. After removal of 5 bases from V and 6 bases from J, the junction contained 7 bases not matched to a gene. The CDR3 reads CSALSGRAVDTQYF. Written as DNA, the CDR3 is TGCAGTGCTCTTAGCGGGAGGGCAGTGGATACGCAGTATTTT.

This clonotype was observed many times. The chain joins TRBV29-1 to TRBJ1-2, with 7 bases matching TRBD1. The CDR3 loop spans 12 amino acids. V gave up 4 bases and J gave up 6 bases; unmatched junction bases: 5. In germline, CDR1 is SQVTM, CDR2 ANQGSEA. The CDR3: CSVVQTGDGYTF. CDR3 DNA: TGCAGCGTTGTGCAAACAGGGGATGGCTACACCTTC.

V and J are TRBV7-8 and TRBJ2-3, with 8 positions matching TRBD1. V lost 1 base and J lost 3; bases outside the gene matches: 3. The length of the CDR3 is 15 residues. CDR1 is SGHVS and CDR2 is FQNEAQ in the germline V gene. In DNA form, the CDR3 reads TGTGCCAGCAGCTTAGTCCAGGGGGCGACAGATACGCAGTATTTT. Encoded protein: CASSLVQGATDTQYF.

CDR3 residues: CASSQGGFYGYTF. In DNA, the CDR3 is TGTGCCAGCAGCCAAGGGGGTTTCTATGGCTACACCTTC. V gene TRBV3-1 combines with J gene TRBJ1-2, with no clear D. CDR1 is LGHDT and CDR2 is YNNKEL in the germline V gene (reference sequence). V lost 1 base and J 4 bases, leaving 7 bases between the germline ends. This CDR3 is built from 13 residues.

This clonotype was found many times. The rearrangement joins TRBV6-5 to TRBJ2-7; TRBD1 agrees at 10 bases. V lost 6 bases and J lost 2; bases outside the gene matches: 10. The germline CDR1 and CDR2 sequences are MNHEY and SVGAGI. The CDR3 spans 16 residues. CDR3 nucleotides: TGTGCCAGCAGGCTGTCCGGGACAGGGGACCCCTACGAGCAGTACTTC. Protein sequence: CASRLSGTGDPYEQYF.

The chain has TRBV7-3 and TRBJ2-3, with D maybe TRBD2 (6 bases). Germline V gives CDR1 SGHTA, CDR2 FQGTGA. The CDR3 contains 15 residues. V lost 2 bases, J lost 1 base, and 10 bases lay in between. CDR3 in DNA: TGTGCCAGCAGCTTACGGGGGTTCGGCACAGATACGCAGTATTTT. It yields the protein CASSLRGFGTDTQYF.

A few counts support this clonotype. The chain uses TRBV9 and TRBJ1-5; D is undetermined. With 0 bases removed from V and 7 bases from J, the gap between germline ends came to 8 bases. This CDR3 spans 13 amino acids. CDR1 SGDLS and CDR2 YYNGEE come from the germline V gene. CDR3 loop: CASSVDWGQPQHF. CDR3 bases: TGTGCCAGCAGCGTAGATTGGGGACAGCCCCAGCATTTT.

This clonotype was counted many times. The chain uses TRBV29-1 and TRBJ2-7; TRBD2 agrees at 12 bases. The length of the CDR3 is 15 residues. V gave up 8 bases and J gave up 3 bases; unmatched junction bases: 11. CDR1 and CDR2 from the germline V gene are SQVTM and ANQGSEA. In DNA, the CDR3 is TGCAGCCCGAGGGGGGGACTAGCGGGTCTCTACGAGCAGTACTTC. This translates into CSPRGGLAGLYEQYF.

This clonotype was seen a handful of times. V and J are TRBV7-6 and TRBJ2-7; TRBD1 matches at 10 bases. J gave up 7 bases and V 5 bases, and 14 bases lay outside the gene matches. The germline V gene has CDR1 SGHVS and CDR2 FNYEAQ. The CDR3 has 16 amino acids. DNA for the CDR3: TGTGCCAGCAGCATCTACCCCCGGGACAGGGGTAGGGAGCAGTACTTC. Translation gives CASSIYPRDRGREQYF.

The genes are TRBV6-2 or TRBV6-3 and TRBJ1-2; perhaps TRBD1 as D (6 bases). The germline V gene encodes CDR1 MNHEY and CDR2 SVGEGT. With 5 bases removed from V and 11 bases from J, the gap between germline ends came to 12 bases. This CDR3 has 11 residues. The CDR3 sequence: CASSPRTVYTF. CDR3 DNA sequence: TGTGCCAGCAGTCCGCGGACAGTTTACACCTTC.

This clonotype appeared many times. The chain couples TRBV29-1 to TRBJ2-7, with 9 bases lining up with TRBD1. Germline values: CDR1 SQVTM, CDR2 ANQGSEA. V shed 0 bases, J shed 6 bases, and the junction held 6 bases outside the gene matches. The CDR3 has 14 amino acids. The DNA of the CDR3 is TGCAGCGTTGAAGAGCGGGACAGGGTGTCCGAGCAGTACTTC. Its protein product is CSVEERDRVSEQYF.

There are many counts of this clonotype. The rearrangement uses TRBV5-1 and TRBJ2-7, with D perhaps matching TRBD1 (5 bases). Germline assignment: CDR1 SGHRS and CDR2 YFSETQ. V shed 5 bases and J shed 2 bases, with 20 bases lying between them. This CDR3 has 16 amino acids. The CDR3 protein is CASRSGGTGRPYEQYF. CDR3 in DNA: TGCGCCAGCAGGTCTGGCGGTACAGGTCGTCCCTACGAGCAGTACTTC.

This clonotype was seen only a few times. The chain joins TRBV20-1 to TRBJ1-2, with D possibly matching TRBD1 (6 bases). The germline CDR1 and CDR2 sequences are DFQATT and SNEGSKA (reference sequence). Trimming removed 3 bases from V and 7 bases from J, with 18 bases in between. This CDR3 is 14 amino acids long. CDR3 coding DNA: TGCAGTGCTAGTTCGGCAGGGACAACGGCTGGCTACACCTTC. This sequence encodes CSASSAGTTAGYTF.

This clonotype has just a few counts. The gene calls are TRBV28 and TRBJ2-7; TRBD2 aligns across 11 bases. V gave up 5 bases and J gave up 5 bases; unmatched junction bases: 11. Germline V CDR1 and CDR2: MDHEN, SYDVKM. There are 16 residues in the CDR3. The CDR3 sequence is CASSLKIAGGSNEQYF. CDR3 nucleotide sequence: TGTGCCAGCAGTCTTAAAATAGCGGGAGGGTCTAACGAGCAGTACTTC. The complete variable domain, with remaining parts taken from reference TRBV28 and TRBJ2-7, reads DVKVTQSSRYLVKRTGEKVFLECVQDMDHENMFWYRQDPGLGLRLIYFSYDVKMKEKGDIPEGYSVSREKKERFSLILESASTNQTSMYLCASSLKIAGGSNEQYFGPGTRLTVT.

In DNA form, the CDR3 reads TGTGCCAGTAGTATAGACAAATCCTACGAGCAGTACTTC. It is translated as CASSIDKSYEQYF. The chain carries TRBV19 and TRBJ2-7; the D is unclear. Trimming removed 0 bases from V and 1 base from J, with 4 bases in between. The CDR3 spans 13 residues. Germline assignment: CDR1 LNHDA and CDR2 SQIVND (reference sequence).

The gene calls are TRBV29-1 and TRBJ1-1; D is uncertain. Germline lookup yields CDR1 SQVTM and CDR2 ANQGSEA. Trimming cost V 3 bases and J 0 bases, with 8 bases left between them. The CDR3 is 13 amino acids. CDR3 nucleotide sequence: TGCAGCGTTGACGTCAATTTGAACACTGAAGCTTTCTTT. This sequence encodes CSVDVNLNTEAFF.

CDR3 sequence (DNA): TGTGCCAGCAGTCCCGACAGCGGGAGGATGACCGGGGAGCTGTTTTTT. Amino acid sequence: CASSPDSGRMTGELFF. The rearrangement links TRBV5-4 to TRBJ2-2; 9 positions match TRBD2. This CDR3 is built from 16 residues. The trim removed 5 bases at V and 5 bases at J, leaving 10 bases unmatched. CDR1 and CDR2 (germline): SGHNT, YYREEE (reference sequence).

This clonotype was seen ten or more times. This chain joins TRBV12-3 or TRBV12-4 and TRBJ2-3; 7 positions agree with TRBD1. V shed 1 base and J 1 base; nucleotides not matched to a gene: 5. CDR3 length: 16 residues. The CDR3 sequence: CASSLDRGGGTDTQYF. In nucleotides, the CDR3 is TGTGCCAGCAGTTTAGACAGGGGCGGTGGCACAGATACGCAGTATTTT.

This clonotype was seen many times. The chain couples TRBV7-2 to TRBJ2-1; 7 bases match TRBD2. This CDR3 is built from 14 residues. Germline trimming cut 4 bases from V and 0 bases from J; bases unmatched to any gene: 0. The germline V gene encodes CDR1 SGHTA and CDR2 FQGNSA. The CDR3 region has the DNA TGTGCCAGCAGCTGGACTAGCTCCTACAATGAGCAGTTCTTC. It encodes CASSWTSSYNEQFF.

This clonotype appeared many times. The gene calls are TRBV20-1 and TRBJ1-1, with TRBD1 identical over 7 bases. The CDR3 is 16 amino acids. Germline values: CDR1 DFQATT, CDR2 SNEGSKA (reference sequence). Trimming removed 1 base from V and 2 bases from J; junction bases left unmatched: 10. The CDR3 nucleotides are TGCAGTGCTAGAGGGGGAACAGGGGATTTAAACACTGAAGCTTTCTTT. Protein sequence: CSARGGTGDLNTEAFF.

This chain connects TRBV20-1 to TRBJ2-1, with TRBD1 matching 7 bases. With 7 bases clipped from V and 4 bases from J, the junction kept 7 bases outside the gene matches. This CDR3 is 13 amino acids long. Per the germline V gene, CDR1 is DFQATT and CDR2 is SNEGSKA (reference sequence). The DNA of the CDR3 is TGCAGTGTTCGACAGGGACCATACAATGAGCAGTTCTTC. This sequence encodes CSVRQGPYNEQFF.

Many counts were recorded for this clonotype. This chain uses TRBV12-3 or TRBV12-4 with TRBJ2-7; no clear D gene. CDR3 length: 11 residues. V was cut by 2 bases and J by 9 bases, with 8 bases left in between. The CDR3 region has the DNA TGTGCCAGCAGTTTAATGTCGGGGCAGTACTTC. The encoded protein is CASSLMSGQYF.

This clonotype showed up many times. The gene calls are TRBV5-1 and TRBJ2-7, with D perhaps matching TRBD1 (6 bases). Trimming removed 4 bases at V and 5 bases at J, with 10 bases between. Germline loops: CDR1 SGHRS, CDR2 YFSETQ. The CDR3 spans 12 residues. For the CDR3, the DNA is TGCGCCAGCAGCCTACAGGGCCACGAGCAGTACTTC. Its protein product is CASSLQGHEQYF.

This clonotype was picked up many times. The CDR3 reads CASSALTSSPWQFF. For the CDR3, the DNA is TGTGCCAGCAGCGCCTTGACTAGCTCTCCCTGGCAGTTCTTC. The rearrangement links TRBV11-2 to TRBJ2-1, with 7 bases lining up with TRBD2. The CDR3 runs 14 residues. J lost 12 bases, V lost 5 bases, and 13 bases had no gene match. Germline CDR1 is SGHAT and CDR2 is FQNNGV.

This clonotype was counted many times. This sequence joins TRBV5-1 and TRBJ1-1, with 8 bases identical to TRBD1. Looked up from germline, CDR1 is SGHRS and CDR2 is YFSETQ. The junction had 14 bases not matched to a gene; V was cut back by 2 bases and J by 2 bases. The CDR3 consists of 18 residues. The DNA for the CDR3 is TGCGCCAGCAGCTTAGCCGTTAGGGACAGGATAACCAACACTGAAGCTTTCTTT. Translating gives CASSLAVRDRITNTEAFF.